These 5 T cell receptor beta chains were all obtained from the same sample, sequenced in a study of cytomegalovirus exposure and HLA in healthy donors. Here immunoSEQ multiplex PCR was the method, and the copy in TCRdb shows in-frame clones only, minus some. There are around 350,000 clones in the sample; 70% to 90% occur only once, and roughly 0.82% lies in the top ten. Sequenced material: PBMCs. These receptor sequences come from a woman under 30 in good health and CMV-seronegative.

The V and J genes are TRBV28 and TRBJ1-1, with D tentatively TRBD1 (5 bases). Trimming took off 8 bases at V and 2 bases at J, with 21 bases between the two ends. The germline gives CDR1 MDHEN, CDR2 SYDVKM. CDR3 length: 16 amino acids. The CDR3 sequence is CASPGGGDPNNTEAFF. CDR3 nucleotide sequence: TGTGCCAGCCCGGGGGGGGGAGACCCAAATAACACTGAAGCTTTCTTT.

This sequence joins TRBV7-2 and TRBJ1-1; D perhaps matches TRBD1 (5 bases). Per the germline V gene, CDR1 is SGHTA and CDR2 is FQGNSA. The ends were cut back, 5 bases at V and 1 base at J, with 11 bases in the middle. The CDR3 has 14 residues. The CDR3 nucleotides read TGTGCCAGCAGCGCGCAGGGTGGGAACACTGAAGCTTTCTTT. The encoded protein is CASSAQGGNTEAFF.

This clone was seen just once. The rearrangement links TRBV2 to TRBJ2-5; 11 positions match TRBD2. V lost 4 bases and J lost 5; bases outside the gene matches: 6. CDR3 length: 15 amino acids. Germline V gene data show CDR1 as SNHLY and CDR2 as FYNNEI. CDR3 sequence reads: CASSGASGGSETQYF. CDR3 DNA: TGTGCCAGCAGTGGGGCTAGCGGGGGGTCTGAGACCCAGTACTTC. Supplemented by reference TRBV2 and TRBJ2-5, the full variable domain reads EPEVTQTPSHQVTQMGQEVILRCVPISNHLYFYWYRQILGQKVEFLVSFYNNEISEKSEIFDDQFSVERPDGSNFTLKIRSTKLEDSAMYFCASSGASGGSETQYFGPGTRLLVL.

The chain uses TRBV11-2 and TRBJ2-7; TRBD1 aligns across 8 bases. This CDR3 is built from 15 residues. Trimming cost V 3 bases and J 2 bases; bases outside gene matches: 6. Per germline, CDR1 SGHAT and CDR2 FQNNGV. The CDR3 loop reads CASSFEDRATYEQYF. The CDR3, as DNA: TGTGCCAGCAGCTTCGAGGACAGGGCGACCTACGAGCAGTACTTC.

The CDR3, as DNA: TGTGCCAGCAGCCAAGATATCGGGAGACAGGGGGCTAAACAGTACTTC. It yields the protein CASSQDIGRQGAKQYF. The rearrangement joins TRBV14 to TRBJ2-7, with TRBD1 matching 10 bases. This CDR3 is 16 amino acids long. CDR1 SGHDN and CDR2 FVKESK come from the germline V gene. After removal of 0 bases from V and 10 bases from J, the junction contained 12 bases not matched to a gene.